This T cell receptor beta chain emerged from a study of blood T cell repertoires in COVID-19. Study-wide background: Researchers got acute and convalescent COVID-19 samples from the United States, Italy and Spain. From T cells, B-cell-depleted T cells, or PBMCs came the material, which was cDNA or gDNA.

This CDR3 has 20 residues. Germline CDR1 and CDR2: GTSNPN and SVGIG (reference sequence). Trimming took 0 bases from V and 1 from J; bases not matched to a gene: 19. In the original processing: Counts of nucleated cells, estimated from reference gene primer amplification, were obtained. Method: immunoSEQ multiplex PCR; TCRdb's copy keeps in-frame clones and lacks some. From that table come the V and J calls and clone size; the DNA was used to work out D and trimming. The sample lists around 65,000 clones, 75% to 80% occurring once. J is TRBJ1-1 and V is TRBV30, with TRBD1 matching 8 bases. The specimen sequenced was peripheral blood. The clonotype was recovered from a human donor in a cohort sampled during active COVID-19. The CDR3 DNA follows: TGTGCCTGGAGTGTACTAGGGTTCTGGGGGACAGGAGAGAGGAACACTGAAGCTTTCTTT. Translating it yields CAWSVLGFWGTGERNTEAFF.